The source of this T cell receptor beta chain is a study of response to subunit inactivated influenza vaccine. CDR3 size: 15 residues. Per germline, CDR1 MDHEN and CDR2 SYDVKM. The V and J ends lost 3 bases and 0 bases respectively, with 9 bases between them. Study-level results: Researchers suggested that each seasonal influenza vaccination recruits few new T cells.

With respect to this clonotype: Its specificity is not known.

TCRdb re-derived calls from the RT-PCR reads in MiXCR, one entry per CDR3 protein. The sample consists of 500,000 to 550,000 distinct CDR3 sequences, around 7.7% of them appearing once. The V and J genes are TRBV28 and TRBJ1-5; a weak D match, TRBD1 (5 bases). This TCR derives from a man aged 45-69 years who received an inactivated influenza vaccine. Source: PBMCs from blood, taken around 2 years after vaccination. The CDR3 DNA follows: TGTGCCAGCAGTTTCCGACAGCTTAGCAATCAGCCCCAGCATTTT. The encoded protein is CASSFRQLSNQPQHF.